Below are 15 T cell receptor beta chains sequenced from a single sample in a study of glioma-infiltrating T cells after dendritic cell vaccination. The time point is: after dendritic cell vaccination, including at tumor progression/relapse. Only in-frame clones appear in the TCRdb table, and some are missing; sequencing was by immunoSEQ multiplex PCR. Here the sample spans 90,000 or so clones, approximately 80% being singletons. Here the sequenced sample was blood, taken after dendritic cell vaccination. Receptors originate from a human donor with glioblastoma.

This sequence joins TRBV10-2 and TRBJ2-7, with TRBD2 matching over 13 bases. The CDR3 length is 17 residues. With V trimmed by 6 bases and J by 6 bases, 14 bases remained unmatched. From germline, CDR1 is WSHSY and CDR2 SAAADI. The CDR3 nucleotides are TGCGCCAGCAGACCAAGGACTAGCGGGAGTCTCGGCGCCGAGCAGTACGTC. Translation: CASRPRTSGSLGAEQYV.

The V and J genes are TRBV5-1 and TRBJ1-1, with D possibly TRBD1 on 5 matching bases. V was trimmed by 3 bases and J by 4 bases, leaving 16 bases between them. CDR1 is SGHRS, CDR2 YFSETQ, per germline. The CDR3 covers 15 residues. Written as DNA, the CDR3 is TGCGCCAGCAGCTCCCAAACCCCCAGGGTCACTGAAGCTTTCTTT. Amino acids: CASSSQTPRVTEAFF.

V and J are TRBV6-1 and TRBJ2-6; tentative D call: TRBD1 (6 bases). The CDR3 covers 18 residues. CDR1 MNHNS and CDR2 SASEGT come from the germline V gene. Trimming removed 4 bases from V and 5 bases from J, with 21 bases in between. The CDR3 nucleotides read TGTGCCAGCAGTGTCCAGGGGAATGTAACAAGTCGGGCCAACGTCCTGACTTTC. This translates into CASSVQGNVTSRANVLTF.

For this clone: At one of its ends the junction is not consistent with the germline gene, which may arise from a read error. V gene TRBV6-5 combines with J gene TRBJ1-1; 8 nucleotides line up with TRBD1. This CDR3 has 14 residues. Looked up from germline, CDR1 is MNHEY and CDR2 is SVGAGI. CDR3 amino acids: CASSDSRQGSEAFF. The CDR3 DNA reads as TGTGCCAGCAGTGACTCACGACAGGGGTCTGAAGCTTTCTTT.

The V and J genes are TRBV10-2 and TRBJ1-1, with TRBD1 matching over 10 bases. This CDR3 comprises 14 residues. Per the germline V gene, CDR1 is WSHSY and CDR2 is SAAADI. V lost 6 bases and J lost 1; bases outside the gene matches: 2. CDR3: CASRRDRGNTEAFF. Here the CDR3 DNA reads TGCGCCAGCAGGCGGGACAGGGGGAACACTGAAGCTTTCTTT.

The V and J genes are TRBV10-3 and TRBJ1-6, with D tentatively TRBD1 (5 bases). Between the trimmed V and J ends, which lost 0 bases and 6 bases, there was a span of 9 bases. The CDR3 length is 15 residues. The germline gives CDR1 ENHRY, CDR2 SYGVKD. The CDR3 DNA is TGTGCCATCAGTGAGTCGCAGACAGCTAATTCACCCCTCCACTTT. This gives the protein CAISESQTANSPLHF.

The chain links TRBV4-1 to TRBJ2-1, with 7 positions matching TRBD2. Trimming at V came to 2 bases and at J to 9 bases, leaving 4 bases not matched to a gene. CDR1 is MGHRA, CDR2 YSYEKL, per germline. The CDR3 spans 13 residues. The CDR3 is CASSQSQRGEQFF. CDR3 bases: TGCGCCAGCAGCCAATCCCAGCGGGGTGAGCAGTTCTTC.

Only one count was recorded for this clone. The rearrangement uses TRBV29-1 and TRBJ2-7, with 9 bases aligning to TRBD1. V shed 7 bases and J 0 bases; nucleotides not matched to a gene: 7. The CDR3 is made up of 14 amino acids. Germline CDR1 is SQVTM and CDR2 is ANQGSEA. CDR3 nucleotides: TGCAGCGCGGGACAGGGAACCTCCTCCTACGAGCAGTACTTC. This sequence encodes CSAGQGTSSYEQYF.

This clone was detected once. The chain joins TRBV9 to TRBJ2-1, with 11 bases identical to TRBD2. The CDR3 consists of 17 residues. After removal of 0 bases from V and 5 bases from J, the junction contained 7 bases not matched to a gene. Germline V gives CDR1 SGDLS, CDR2 YYNGEE. CDR3 amino acids: CASSVGGTSGNDNEQFF. CDR3 coding DNA: TGTGCCAGCAGCGTAGGTGGGACTAGCGGAAACGACAATGAGCAGTTCTTC.

The chain combines TRBV2 with TRBJ1-3; perhaps TRBD1 as D (5 bases). The CDR3 sequence is 11 residues long. The germline V and J ends were trimmed by 7 bases and 6 bases, with 7 bases remaining between them. CDR1 is SNHLY, CDR2 FYNNEI, per germline. DNA of the CDR3: TGTGCCAGCACCAGGGCAAACACCATATATTTT. This sequence encodes CASTRANTIYF. Full variable domain (remainder filled in from reference TRBV2 and TRBJ1-3): EPEVTQTPSHQVTQMGQEVILRCVPISNHLYFYWYRQILGQKVEFLVSFYNNEISEKSEIFDDQFSVERPDGSNFTLKIRSTKLEDSAMYFCASTRANTIYFGEGSWLTVV.

The genes are TRBV5-1 and TRBJ2-2; no clear D gene. Trimming took 1 base from V and 2 from J, leaving 9 bases between them. This CDR3 comprises 15 residues. Germline V gene lookup returns CDR1 SGHRS and CDR2 YFSETQ. CDR3 in DNA: TGCGCCAGCAGCTTGCTCCAGGCAAACACCGGGGAGCTGTTTTTT. The encoded protein is CASSLLQANTGELFF.

About this clone: Other DNA sequences from this sample encode an identical CDR3 as well. This chain connects TRBV5-1 to TRBJ1-1, with 7 nucleotides matching TRBD1. CDR3 length equals 14 residues. V was clipped by 1 base and J by 1 base; unmatched bases: 1. Germline-derived CDR1 and CDR2 are SGHRS and YFSETQ. The CDR3 reads CASSLNRGNTEAFF. As DNA, the CDR3 is TGCGCCAGCAGCTTGAACAGGGGGAACACTGAAGCTTTCTTT.

This clone was recorded only once. The rearrangement uses TRBV21-1 and TRBJ1-5. TRBV21-1 counts as a pseudogene. The CDR3 has 17 amino acids. Here the CDR3 reads CVSIWRPNPYSNQPQHF. CDR3 bases: TGTGTCAGCATCTGGAGGCCCAATCCCTATAGCAATCAGCCCCAGCATTTT.

The chain uses TRBV5-1 and TRBJ1-4; 7 bases are shared with TRBD1. Unmatched junction bases numbered 15, after V lost 2 bases and J lost 11 bases. Germline CDR1 is SGHRS and CDR2 is YFSETQ. This CDR3 is 16 amino acids long. The DNA of the CDR3 is TGCGCCAGCAGCTTCTTGCCATCGGGGACAGATTGGAAACTGTTTTTT. This encodes CASSFLPSGTDWKLFF.

The chain has TRBV19 and TRBJ2-3; 9 nucleotides line up with TRBD1. The CDR3 consists of 16 residues. The germline V gene encodes CDR1 LNHDA and CDR2 SQIVND (reference sequence). The junction had 6 bases not matched to a gene; V was cut back by 5 bases and J by 0 bases. The CDR3: CASSVLGQGSTDTQYF. The CDR3 nucleotides read TGTGCCAGTAGTGTGTTGGGACAGGGTAGCACAGATACGCAGTATTTT.